This T cell receptor (beta chain) comes out of a study of T cell responses to AZD1222 COVID-19 vaccine. Study-wide findings and caveats: Increased Spike-specific TCR breadth and depth were observed after two AZD1222 doses. Of the AZD1222 recipients, only 5 or 6 were seropositive at baseline. Among the donors, most were white British and more were female, and clonal diversity was possibly underestimated. Dominant CD4 TCR responses targeted spike regions 160-218 and 743-854.

This CDR3 has 14 residues. Losses at the gene ends were 4 bases for V and 5 bases for J; bases not matched to a gene: 7. The germline V gene has CDR1 SGHRS and CDR2 YFSETQ. The data were produced by immunoSEQ multiplex PCR, yet TCRdb's version contains in-frame clones alone and is incomplete. The table shows around 140,000 clones, with 91% occurring only once. In the case of this clone: What it binds is unknown.

The V gene is TRBV5-1, the J gene TRBJ1-1; TRBD1 aligns across 8 bases. This specimen consisted of peripheral blood, obtained 28 days after the second AZD1222 dose. This TCR was recovered from an adult who received the AZD1222 COVID-19 vaccine. CDR3 sequence (DNA): TGCGCCAGCAGCGCGCAGGGGGCTCGAACTGAAGCTTTCTTT. Translating gives CASSAQGARTEAFF.